Sequencing of this T cell receptor (beta chain) was carried out in a study of blood T cell repertoires in COVID-19. About the research overall: Both acute and convalescent COVID-19 samples were obtained from the United States, Italy and Spain. PBMCs, B-cell-depleted T cells, or T cells were the source of the cDNA or gDNA that made up the material.

Assay: immunoSEQ multiplex PCR; the TCRdb copy retains only in-frame clones and omits some. This sample has just over 150,000 clones, with around 93% found just once. The Seattle patients, enrolled during active infection, were followed longitudinally. In germline, CDR1 is LGHDT, CDR2 YNNKEL (reference sequence). The CDR3 has 12 amino acids. V lost 0 bases and J 8 bases, leaving 7 bases between the germline ends. Sequences were obtained from peripheral blood. This clonotype was obtained from a man under 40 with COVID-19, enrolled during active disease. The J gene is TRBJ1-1, the V gene TRBV3-1 (or the pseudogene TRBV3-2); D not resolved. The DNA of the CDR3 is TGTGCCAGCAGCCAAGATGTACGGGAAGCTTTCTTT. Protein: CASSQDVREAFF.